This T cell receptor (beta chain) was sequenced in a study of cytomegalovirus exposure and HLA in healthy donors. Germline V CDR1 and CDR2: SGHRS, YFSETQ. Trimming pared 0 bases from V and 5 bases from J, leaving 10 bases between. This CDR3 has 14 residues. It was with 60 Vbeta and 13 Jbeta primers that the PCR ran. Profiling relied on immunoSEQ multiplex PCR, and the TCRdb table lists in-frame clones only, not all of them. The table lists around 140,000 clones, around nine tenths of them singletons. This TCR was sampled from a woman aged 30 to 39 in good health and CMV-seronegative. The rearrangement uses TRBV5-1 and TRBJ2-3, with unresolved D. Sequencing was carried out using PBMCs. The chain's CDR3 is CASSLVSYIDTQYF. CDR3 coding DNA: TGCGCCAGCAGCTTGGTTAGCTACATAGATACGCAGTATTTT.